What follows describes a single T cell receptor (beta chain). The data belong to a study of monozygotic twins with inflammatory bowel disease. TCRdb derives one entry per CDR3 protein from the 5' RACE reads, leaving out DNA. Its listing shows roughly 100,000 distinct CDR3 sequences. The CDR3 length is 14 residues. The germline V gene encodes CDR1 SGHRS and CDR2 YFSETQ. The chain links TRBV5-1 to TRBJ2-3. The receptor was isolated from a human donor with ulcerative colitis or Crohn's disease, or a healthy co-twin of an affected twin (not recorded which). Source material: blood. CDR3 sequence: CASSSGLSTDTQYF. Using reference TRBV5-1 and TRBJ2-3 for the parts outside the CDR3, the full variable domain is KAGVTQTPRYLIKTRGQQVTLSCSPISGHRSVSWYQQTPGQGLQFLFEYFSETQRNKGNFPGRFSGRQFSNSRSEMNVSTLELGDSALYLCASSSGLSTDTQYFGPGTRLTVL.